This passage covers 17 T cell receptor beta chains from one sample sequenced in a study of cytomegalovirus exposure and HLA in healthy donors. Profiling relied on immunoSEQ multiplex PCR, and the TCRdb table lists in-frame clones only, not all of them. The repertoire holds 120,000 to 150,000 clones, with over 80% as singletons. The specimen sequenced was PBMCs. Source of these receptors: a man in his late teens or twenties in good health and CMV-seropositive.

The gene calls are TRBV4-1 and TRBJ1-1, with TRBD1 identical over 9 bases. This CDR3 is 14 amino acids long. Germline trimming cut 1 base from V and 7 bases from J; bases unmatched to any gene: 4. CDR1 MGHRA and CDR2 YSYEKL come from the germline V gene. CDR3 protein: CASSQVRTGVEAFF. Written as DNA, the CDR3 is TGCGCCAGCAGCCAAGTTAGGACAGGGGTTGAAGCTTTCTTT.

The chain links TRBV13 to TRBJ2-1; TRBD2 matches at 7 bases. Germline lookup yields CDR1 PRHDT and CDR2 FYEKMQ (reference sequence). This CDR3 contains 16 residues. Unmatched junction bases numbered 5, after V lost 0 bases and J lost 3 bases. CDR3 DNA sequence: TGTGCCAGCAGCTTAGGGCGGCGGGAGTTCTACAATGAGCAGTTCTTC. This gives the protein CASSLGRREFYNEQFF.

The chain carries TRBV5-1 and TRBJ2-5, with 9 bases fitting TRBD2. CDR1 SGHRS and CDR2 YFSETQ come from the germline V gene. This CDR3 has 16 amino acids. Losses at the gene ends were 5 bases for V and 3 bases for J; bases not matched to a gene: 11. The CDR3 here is CASSHSIAGEKETQYF. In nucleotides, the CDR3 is TGCGCCAGCAGTCATTCTATAGCGGGAGAAAAAGAGACCCAGTACTTC.

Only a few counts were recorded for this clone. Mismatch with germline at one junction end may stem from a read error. CDR3 DNA: TGCGCCAGCAGTCAAGATCGACAGCTATCAGGCTACACCTTC. Its translation: CASSQDRQLSGYTF. The V and J genes are TRBV4-1 and TRBJ1-2; perhaps TRBD1 as D (5 bases). This CDR3 region has 14 residues. Germline CDR1 is MGHRA and CDR2 is YSYEKL.

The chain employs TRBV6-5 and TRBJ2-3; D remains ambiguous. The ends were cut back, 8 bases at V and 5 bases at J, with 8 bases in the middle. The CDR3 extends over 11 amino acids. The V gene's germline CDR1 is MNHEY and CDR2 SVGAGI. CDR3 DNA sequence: TGTGCCAGCTCCGGTCGAGATACGCAGTATTTT. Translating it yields CASSGRDTQYF.

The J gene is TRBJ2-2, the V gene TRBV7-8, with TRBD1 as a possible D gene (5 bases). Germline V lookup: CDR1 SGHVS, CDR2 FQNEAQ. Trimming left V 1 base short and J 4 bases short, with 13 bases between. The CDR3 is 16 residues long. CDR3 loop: CASSLEGARSTGELFF. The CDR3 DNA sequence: TGTGCCAGCAGCTTAGAAGGGGCTCGTAGCACCGGGGAGCTGTTTTTT.

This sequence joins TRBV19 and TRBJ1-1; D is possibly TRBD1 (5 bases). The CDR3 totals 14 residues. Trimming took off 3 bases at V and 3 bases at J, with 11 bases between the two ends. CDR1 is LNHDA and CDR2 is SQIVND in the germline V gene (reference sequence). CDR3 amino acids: CASSIGGLYTEAFF. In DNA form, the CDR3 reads TGTGCCAGTAGTATCGGGGGATTGTACACTGAAGCTTTCTTT.

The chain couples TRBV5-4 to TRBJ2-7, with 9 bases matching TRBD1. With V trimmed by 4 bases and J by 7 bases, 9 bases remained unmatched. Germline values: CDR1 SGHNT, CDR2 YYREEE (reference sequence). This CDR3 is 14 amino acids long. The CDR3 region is CASSRDRAVREQYF. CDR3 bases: TGTGCCAGCAGCCGGGACAGGGCGGTCAGGGAGCAGTACTTC. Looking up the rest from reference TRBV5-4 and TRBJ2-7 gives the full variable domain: ETGVTQSPTHLIKTRGQQVTLRCSSQSGHNTVSWYQQALGQGPQFIFQYYREEENGRGNFPPRFSGLQFPNYSSELNVNALELDDSALYLCASSRDRAVREQYFGPGTRLTVT.

For the CDR3, the DNA is TGTGCCAGCAGCAAGCGGGCAGCTCAAGAGACCCAGTACTTC. Protein product: CASSKRAAQETQYF. The chain couples TRBV21-1 to TRBJ2-5; the table names TRBD2, a call not compared with the DNA. TRBV21-1 is a listed pseudogene. The CDR3 extends over 14 amino acids.

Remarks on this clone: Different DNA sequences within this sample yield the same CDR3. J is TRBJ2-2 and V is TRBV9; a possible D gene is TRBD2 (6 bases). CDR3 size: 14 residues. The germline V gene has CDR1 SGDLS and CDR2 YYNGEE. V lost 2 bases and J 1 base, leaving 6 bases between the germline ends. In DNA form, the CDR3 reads TGTGCCAGCAGCGTCGGGGGGAACACCGGGGAGCTGTTTTTT. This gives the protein CASSVGGNTGELFF.

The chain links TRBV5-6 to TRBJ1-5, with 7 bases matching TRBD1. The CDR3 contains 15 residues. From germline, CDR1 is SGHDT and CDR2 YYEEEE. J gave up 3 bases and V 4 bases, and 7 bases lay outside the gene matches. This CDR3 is CASSLTGTVNQPQHF. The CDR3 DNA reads TGTGCCAGCAGCCTAACCGGGACAGTCAATCAGCCCCAGCATTTT. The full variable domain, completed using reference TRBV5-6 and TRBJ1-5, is DAGVTQSPTHLIKTRGQQVTLRCSPKSGHDTVSWYQQALGQGPQFIFQYYEEEERQRGNFPDRFSGHQFPNYSSELNVNALLLGDSALYLCASSLTGTVNQPQHFGDGTRLSIL.

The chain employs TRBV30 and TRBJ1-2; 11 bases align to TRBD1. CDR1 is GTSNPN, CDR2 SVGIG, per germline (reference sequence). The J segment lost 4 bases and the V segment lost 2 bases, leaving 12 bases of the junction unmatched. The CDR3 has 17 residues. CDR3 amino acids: CAWSLLRTGGFGYGYTF. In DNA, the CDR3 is TGTGCCTGGAGTCTCCTGCGGACAGGGGGCTTTGGCTATGGCTACACCTTC. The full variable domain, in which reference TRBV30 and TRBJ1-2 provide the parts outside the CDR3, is SQTIHQWPATLVQPVGSPLSLECTVEGTSNPNLYWYRQAAGRGLQLLFYSVGIGQISSEVPQNLSASRPQDRQFILSSKKLLLSDSGFYLCAWSLLRTGGFGYGYTFGSGTRLTVV.

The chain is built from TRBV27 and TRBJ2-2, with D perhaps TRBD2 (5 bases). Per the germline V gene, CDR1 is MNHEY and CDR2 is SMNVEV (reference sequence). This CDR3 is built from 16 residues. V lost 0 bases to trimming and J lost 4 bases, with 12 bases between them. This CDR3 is CASSLSLARGTGELFF. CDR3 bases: TGTGCCAGCAGTTTATCGCTGGCTCGGGGCACCGGGGAGCTGTTTTTT.

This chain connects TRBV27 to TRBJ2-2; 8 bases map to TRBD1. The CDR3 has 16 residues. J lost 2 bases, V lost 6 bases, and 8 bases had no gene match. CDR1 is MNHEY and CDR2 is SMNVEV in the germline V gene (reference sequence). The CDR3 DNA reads TGTGCCAGCAGCCCAGGGGGCATTGATAACACCGGGGAGCTGTTTTTT. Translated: CASSPGGIDNTGELFF.

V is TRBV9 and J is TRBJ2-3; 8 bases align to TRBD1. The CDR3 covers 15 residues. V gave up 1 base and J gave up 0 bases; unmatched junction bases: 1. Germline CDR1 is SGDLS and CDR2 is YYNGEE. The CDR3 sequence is CASSVRTGSTDTQYF. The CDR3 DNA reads TGTGCCAGCAGCGTACGGACAGGGAGCACAGATACGCAGTATTTT.

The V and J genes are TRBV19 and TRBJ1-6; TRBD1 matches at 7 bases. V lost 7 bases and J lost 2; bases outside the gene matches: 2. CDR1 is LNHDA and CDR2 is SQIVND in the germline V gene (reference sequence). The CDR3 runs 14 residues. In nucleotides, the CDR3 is TGTGCCAGTACTGGGACAGCCTATAATTCACCCCTCCACTTT. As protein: CASTGTAYNSPLHF.

DNA of the CDR3: TGTGCCAGTCTTGGACAGGGGCGGCCCCATGAGCAGTTCTTC. This gives the protein CASLGQGRPHEQFF. The chain is built from TRBV19 and TRBJ2-1; TRBD1 matches 9 bases. With V trimmed by 8 bases and J by 8 bases, 10 bases remained unmatched. Germline CDR1 is LNHDA and CDR2 is SQIVND (reference sequence). This CDR3 has 14 amino acids.